These 18 T cell receptor beta chains originate from one sample sequenced in a study of identical twins' blood T cells. From the 5' RACE reads, TCRdb called clonotypes with MiXCR, one entry per CDR3 protein. The table records fewer than 450,000 distinct CDR3 sequences, around 30% of them present only once. The sequenced sample was PBMCs. The receptors stem from a woman aged 18-49 years in good health.

The chain has TRBV21-1 and TRBJ1-5; TRBD1 was called by the table and not checked on the DNA. TRBV21-1 is noted as a pseudogene. There are 15 residues in the CDR3. The CDR3 protein is CASSKAADNNQPQHF. CDR3 DNA: TGTGCCAGCAGCAAAGCCGCGGACAACAATCAGCCCCAGCATTTT.

This sequence joins TRBV5-5 and TRBJ2-2; the match to TRBD1 covers 9 bases. The V segment lost 1 base and the J segment 4 bases; nucleotides outside the gene matches: 5. Germline values: CDR1 SGHKS, CDR2 YYEKEE (reference sequence). This CDR3 spans 16 amino acids. CDR3 amino acids: CASSLPWTGATGELFF. The CDR3 DNA reads TGTGCCAGCAGCTTGCCCTGGACAGGGGCCACCGGGGAGCTGTTTTTT.

As regards this clonotype: A single base separates this from a much larger clone, so it may be a read error. The rearrangement uses TRBV14 and TRBJ1-6; tentatively, D is TRBD1 (6 bases). V lost 6 bases to trimming and J lost 6 bases, with 21 bases between them. The CDR3 contains 17 residues. Germline CDR1 and CDR2: SGHDN and FVKESK. The CDR3 nucleotides are TGTGCCAGCAGACAATTCACAGGGTCTTTGATTAATTCACCCCTCCACTTT. Translated: CASRQFTGSLINSPLHF.

This clonotype was counted ten times or more. The rearrangement joins TRBV28 to TRBJ1-2, with a weak D call TRBD1 (5 bases). V dropped 5 bases and J dropped 2 bases, with 9 bases sitting between them. This CDR3 comprises 13 residues. Germline CDR1 is MDHEN and CDR2 is SYDVKM. DNA of the CDR3: TGTGCCAGCAGTCAGGGACGAAACTATGGCTACACCTTC. Amino acid sequence: CASSQGRNYGYTF.

The table lists this clonotype with a few counts. The CDR3 end shows no conserved phenylalanine or tryptophan, and so a read error is likely. The gene calls are TRBV2 and TRBJ2-3; D remains unclear. The V end was cut by 5 bases, the J end by 5 bases, with 8 bases between. The germline V gene has CDR1 SNHLY and CDR2 FYNNEI. The CDR3 sequence is 12 residues long. The CDR3 sequence is CASSLELDTQYL. The CDR3 DNA follows: TGTGCCAGCAGTCTAGAGTTAGATACGCAGTATCTT.

V gene TRBV6-1 combines with J gene TRBJ2-7; tentatively, D is TRBD2 (6 bases). Trimming took off 7 bases at V and 0 bases at J, with 19 bases between the two ends. Germline loops: CDR1 MNHNS, CDR2 SASEGT. The CDR3 runs 16 residues. For the CDR3, the DNA is TGTGCCAGCATTGAGACGGGACTCCTCAACTCCTACGAGCAGTACTTC. This encodes CASIETGLLNSYEQYF.

The chain links TRBV3-1 to TRBJ2-5; possibly TRBD1 for D (6 bases). This CDR3 is built from 14 residues. Germline CDR1 is LGHDT and CDR2 is YNNKEL (reference sequence). Trimming pared 5 bases from V and 3 bases from J, leaving 13 bases between. The CDR3 DNA follows: TGTGCCAGCAGCTTCTACGCAGGGGAAGAGACCCAGTACTTC. It codes for CASSFYAGEETQYF.

This clonotype occurred once. Being one base from a much bigger clone, this may be a read error. The V and J genes are TRBV29-1 and TRBJ1-1; D gene uncertain. The CDR3 totals 13 residues. Germline CDR1 reads SQVTM; CDR2 reads ANQGSEA. CDR3 residues: CRVAGRMNTEAFF. DNA of the CDR3: TGCAGAGTTGCTGGTCGAATGAACACTGAAGCTTTCTTT.

At least ten counts were recorded for this clonotype. The V and J genes are TRBV16 and TRBJ1-1, with TRBD1 matching 9 bases. The ends lost 5 bases at V and 0 bases at J; junction bases unmatched: 4. CDR3 size: 15 residues. Looked up from germline, CDR1 is KGHSY and CDR2 is FQNENV. The DNA of the CDR3 is TGTGCCAGCAGCTTCCGACAGGGGGTGAACACTGAAGCTTTCTTT. Its protein product is CASSFRQGVNTEAFF.

This clonotype was observed a handful of times. The genes are TRBV19 and TRBJ1-1, with D possibly TRBD1 on 5 matching bases. The CDR3 sequence is 13 residues long. V was trimmed by 1 base and J by 5 bases, leaving 8 bases between them. CDR1 is LNHDA and CDR2 is SQIVND in the germline V gene (reference sequence). CDR3 sequence reads: CASSIVKGTEAFF. The DNA for the CDR3 is TGTGCCAGTAGTATAGTAAAGGGGACTGAAGCTTTCTTT.

This clonotype has ten or more counts. The V gene is TRBV20-1, the J gene TRBJ2-1; D is unresolved. V shed 4 bases and J shed 9 bases, with 19 bases lying between them. Germline loops: CDR1 DFQATT, CDR2 SNEGSKA (reference sequence). This CDR3 has 14 amino acids. Here the CDR3 reads CSATLRLVGTEQFF. CDR3 DNA sequence: TGCAGTGCTACGTTGAGACTCGTAGGAACTGAGCAGTTCTTC.

The chain joins TRBV5-1 to TRBJ1-1; possibly TRBD1 for D (6 bases). Looked up from germline, CDR1 is SGHRS and CDR2 is YFSETQ. The CDR3 totals 14 residues. With 2 bases removed from V and 1 base from J, the gap between germline ends came to 9 bases. In DNA, the CDR3 is TGCGCCAGCAGCTTTTCGGGACAGAACACTGAAGCTTTCTTT. Its protein is CASSFSGQNTEAFF.

V gene TRBV6-5 combines with J gene TRBJ2-1, with D perhaps TRBD2 (6 bases). The CDR3 has 14 residues. V lost 6 bases and J lost 7, with 16 bases in between. CDR1 and CDR2 (germline): MNHEY, SVGAGI. The CDR3, as DNA: TGTGCCAGCAGCCGGCGGGACCCCGGGAATGAGCAGTTCTTC. Residues: CASSRRDPGNEQFF.

In regard to this clonotype: One junction end does not reproduce the germline sequence, and a read error may be involved. The genes are TRBV19 and TRBJ2-1; 9 bases match TRBD2. The CDR3 covers 14 residues. CDR1 is LNHDA and CDR2 is SQIVND in the germline V gene (reference sequence). The CDR3 coding sequence is TGCGCCAGTACCTTAGCGGGGGAATACAATGAGCAGTCCTTC. Encoded protein: CASTLAGEYNEQSF.

This clonotype was counted between two and nine times. The chain employs TRBV20-1 and TRBJ2-2; a weak D match, TRBD2 (7 bases). The CDR3 length is 14 residues. V lost 6 bases and J lost 5, with 16 bases in between. From germline, CDR1 is DFQATT and CDR2 SNEGSKA (reference sequence). CDR3 DNA sequence: TGCAGTGCCAGCTCAGGGGAGGGTACCGGGGAGCTGTTTTTT. Translation: CSASSGEGTGELFF.

This sequence joins TRBV28 and TRBJ2-7; D is perhaps TRBD1 (6 bases). V was trimmed by 6 bases and J by 3 bases, leaving 15 bases between them. Germline V gene data show CDR1 as MDHEN and CDR2 as SYDVKM. The length of the CDR3 is 14 residues. CDR3: CASSQQGPDYEQYF. The CDR3 DNA reads TGTGCCAGCAGCCAACAGGGACCCGACTACGAGCAGTACTTC.

The chain employs TRBV29-1 and TRBJ1-2; 9 bases agree with TRBD1. CDR1 is SQVTM, CDR2 ANQGSEA, per germline. V dropped 6 bases and J dropped 4; count of bases not matched to a gene: 9. CDR3 length: 14 residues. The CDR3 DNA sequence: TGCAGCGTCGATCCGGGACAGGGCACCTATGGCTACACCTTC. As protein: CSVDPGQGTYGYTF.

The table lists this clonotype with many counts. V is TRBV20-1 and J is TRBJ2-7, with TRBD1 matching over 8 bases. There are 15 residues in the CDR3. V gave up 2 bases and J gave up 3 bases; unmatched junction bases: 9. Germline values: CDR1 DFQATT, CDR2 SNEGSKA (reference sequence). CDR3 residues: CSARRRQGMGYEQYF. The CDR3 DNA sequence: TGCAGTGCTAGACGAAGACAGGGGATGGGCTACGAGCAGTACTTC.